This T cell receptor beta chain was captured in a study of T cells in tuberculosis. Specified time point: new active TB diagnosis, blood taken before or within 7 days of starting treatment. The table came from immunoSEQ multiplex PCR; TCRdb's copy has only in-frame clones and leaves some out. The repertoire holds 20,000 to 25,000 clones, with roughly 88% as singletons. V shed 5 bases and J 7 bases; nucleotides not matched to a gene: 7. CDR1 is SNHLY and CDR2 is FYNNEI in the germline V gene. CDR3 length: 14 amino acids. This clone came up once. The TCR sequence derives from an adult with tuberculosis. This specimen consisted of PBMCs, obtained at tuberculosis diagnosis. The V and J genes are TRBV2 and TRBJ2-7, with TRBD1 identical over 11 bases. CDR3 sequence: CASSPGQGAREQYF. The CDR3 DNA is TGTGCCAGCAGTCCCGGACAGGGGGCGCGGGAGCAGTACTTC.